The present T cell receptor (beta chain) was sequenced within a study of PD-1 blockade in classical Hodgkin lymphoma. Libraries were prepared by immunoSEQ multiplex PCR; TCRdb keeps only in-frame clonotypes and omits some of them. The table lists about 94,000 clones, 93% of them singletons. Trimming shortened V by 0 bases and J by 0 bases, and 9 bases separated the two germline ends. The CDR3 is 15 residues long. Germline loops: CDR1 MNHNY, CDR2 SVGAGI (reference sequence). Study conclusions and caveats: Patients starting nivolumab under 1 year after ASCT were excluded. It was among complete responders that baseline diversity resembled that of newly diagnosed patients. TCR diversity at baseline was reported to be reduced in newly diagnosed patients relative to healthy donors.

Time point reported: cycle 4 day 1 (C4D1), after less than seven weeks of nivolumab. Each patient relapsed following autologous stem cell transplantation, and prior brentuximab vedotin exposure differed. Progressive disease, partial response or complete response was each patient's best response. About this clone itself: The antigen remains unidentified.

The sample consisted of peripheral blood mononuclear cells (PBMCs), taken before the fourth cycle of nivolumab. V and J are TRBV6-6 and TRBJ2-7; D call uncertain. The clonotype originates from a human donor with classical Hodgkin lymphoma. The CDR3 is CASSYSHRASYEQYF. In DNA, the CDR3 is TGTGCCAGCAGTTACTCGCACAGAGCCTCCTACGAGCAGTACTTC.